This TCR beta chain was captured in a study of vaccination and CD4 T cells after COVID-19. Study as a whole: Six males and four females, two Hispanic, made up the convalescents. Stimulation used overlapping spike peptides from SARS-CoV-2, HCoV-NL63, HCoV-OC43 and HCoV-229E.

An Oncomine TCR Beta short-read assay was used to sequence the DNA from cultured CD4+ T cells. MiXCR was run by TCRdb on the PCR reads, yielding one entry per CDR3 protein. The sample comprises fewer than 7,000 distinct CDR3 sequences, about two thirds of which are singletons, and around 45% rests with the top ten. Germline lookup yields CDR1 DFQATT and CDR2 SNEGSKA (reference sequence). The CDR3 is 15 amino acids. Trimming at V came to 6 bases and at J to 5 bases, leaving 10 bases not matched to a gene. Treatment in this sample: roughly 11-day PBMC culture with coronavirus spike peptide pools or control peptides (ViraFEST assay). Alongside about 10 IU/ml IL-2 and 9 to 10 ug/ml peptide pools, PBMCs were cultured at some 2 million per well. As regards this clonotype: The antigen is unknown.

The chain joins TRBV20-1 to TRBJ2-1; 10 nucleotides match TRBD2. The TCR originated in a human donor who had recovered from COVID-19. The sample comprised CD4+ T cells from blood, cultured in vitro. CDR3 coding DNA: TGCAGTGCCCGGCCGGGACTAGCGATACACAATGAGCAGTTCTTC. It specifies CSARPGLAIHNEQFF.